These 29 T cell receptor beta chains were sequenced from one sample in a study of T-cell reconstitution after alpha-beta-depleted transplantation in children. The library targeted TCRbeta and was prepared with unique molecular identifiers. TCRdb re-called the PCR reads with MiXCR, one entry per CDR3 protein. This sample has a few hundred thousand distinct CDR3 sequences, with 11% found just once. Sequencing used peripheral blood, obtained 180 days after TCRalphabeta/CD19-depleted stem cell transplant. These receptors were taken from a male patient aged 2-10 years who had a stem cell transplant for chronic granulomatous disease, so the T cells may come from the graft donor.

This clonotype was seen repeatedly, ten times or more. The chain joins TRBV7-8 to TRBJ2-3, with D perhaps matching TRBD1 (5 bases). V was clipped by 4 bases and J by 12 bases, with 14 bases between them. This CDR3 contains 12 residues. Looked up from germline, CDR1 is SGHVS and CDR2 is FQNEAQ. The CDR3 loop reads CASSSRQTVQYF. CDR3 in DNA: TGTGCCAGCAGCTCCAGACAGACGGTCCAGTATTTT.

This clonotype was seen at least ten times. The chain employs TRBV5-6 and TRBJ2-1; possibly TRBD1 or TRBD2 for D (5 bases each). With 4 bases removed from V and 8 bases from J, the gap between germline ends came to 19 bases. This CDR3 comprises 15 residues. Germline V gene sequence: CDR1 SGHDT, CDR2 YYEEEE. The CDR3 DNA sequence: TGTGCCAGCAGCGCAGGTTCCCCTAGCAGGGATGAGCAGTTCTTC. Amino acids: CASSAGSPSRDEQFF.

This clonotype was seen repeatedly, ten times or more. The genes are TRBV7-8 and TRBJ1-6; D is ambiguous. The CDR3 is 16 residues long. V was cut by 1 base and J by 0 bases, with 7 bases left in between. The germline gives CDR1 SGHVS, CDR2 FQNEAQ. CDR3 bases: TGTGCCAGCAGCTTAGTGGGGAGCTCCTATAATTCACCCCTCCACTTT. As protein: CASSLVGSSYNSPLHF.

This clonotype was seen at least ten times. This sequence joins TRBV6-5 and TRBJ1-2; 9 nucleotides match TRBD1. Germline assignment: CDR1 MNHEY and CDR2 SVGAGI. The ends lost 4 bases at V and 5 bases at J; junction bases unmatched: 11. This CDR3 has 16 amino acids. The CDR3: CASSSPSRDRAYGYTF. The CDR3 region has the DNA TGTGCCAGCAGTTCCCCATCCCGGGACAGGGCTTATGGCTACACCTTC.

This clonotype occurred many times. V usage is TRBV4-3 and J usage is TRBJ1-2; the match to TRBD1 covers 8 bases. From germline, CDR1 is LGHNA and CDR2 YSLEER. This CDR3 contains 14 residues. V was clipped by 4 bases and J by 2 bases; unmatched bases: 3. CDR3 DNA: TGCGCCAGCAGCCCCGGGACAGGCAACTATGGCTACACCTTC. Translated, it gives CASSPGTGNYGYTF.

This clonotype was seen ten or more times. The J gene is TRBJ2-7, the V gene TRBV5-1, with D perhaps matching TRBD1 or TRBD2 (6 bases each). Per germline, CDR1 SGHRS and CDR2 YFSETQ. The CDR3 extends over 13 amino acids. V was pared by 2 bases and J by 5 bases, with 11 bases between. DNA for the CDR3: TGCGCCAGCAGCTTCGGGCGGGACAACGAGCAGTACTTC. Translating gives CASSFGRDNEQYF.

This clonotype was recorded at least ten times. This sequence joins TRBV20-1 and TRBJ2-5, with 14 bases aligning to TRBD2. There are 15 residues in the CDR3. Germline V lookup: CDR1 DFQATT, CDR2 SNEGSKA (reference sequence). The ends lost 6 bases at V and 5 bases at J; junction bases unmatched: 8. The CDR3 is CSARLAGGIFETQYF. Here the CDR3 DNA reads TGCAGTGCCAGACTAGCGGGGGGGATTTTCGAGACCCAGTACTTC.

This clonotype was found many times. V and J are TRBV12-3 or TRBV12-4 and TRBJ2-3, with TRBD2 matching 8 bases. The length of the CDR3 is 16 residues. V gave up 6 bases and J gave up 2 bases; unmatched junction bases: 10. This CDR3 reads CASSRGLAGATDTQYF. CDR3 coding DNA: TGTGCCAGCAGCCGAGGCCTAGCGGGCGCCACAGATACGCAGTATTTT.

This clonotype was counted at least ten times. J is TRBJ1-5 and V is TRBV4-2; D uncertain. V was pared by 0 bases and J by 5 bases, with 5 bases between. This CDR3 is built from 13 residues. Per germline, CDR1 LGHNA and CDR2 YNFKEQ. The CDR3 sequence is CASSQEKDQPQHF. In nucleotides, the CDR3 is TGTGCCAGCAGCCAAGAAAAGGATCAGCCCCAGCATTTT.

This clonotype was recorded many times. The genes are TRBV5-1 and TRBJ2-7; 7 bases fit TRBD1. V lost 0 bases to trimming and J lost 1 base; unmatched junction nucleotides: 7. The CDR3 spans 16 residues. The germline V gene has CDR1 SGHRS and CDR2 YFSETQ. CDR3 nucleotide sequence: TGCGCCAGCAGCTTGGAGGGGGCCGCCACGTCCTACGAGCAGTACTTC. Residues: CASSLEGAATSYEQYF. Drawing the rest from reference TRBV5-1 and TRBJ2-7, the complete variable domain is KAGVTQTPRYLIKTRGQQVTLSCSPISGHRSVSWYQQTPGQGLQFLFEYFSETQRNKGNFPGRFSGRQFSNSRSEMNVSTLELGDSALYLCASSLEGAATSYEQYFGPGTRLTVT.

This clonotype was observed a few times. The V gene is TRBV3-1, the J gene TRBJ2-1; maybe TRBD2 (6 bases). V was clipped by 4 bases and J by 5 bases, with 12 bases between them. Per the germline V gene, CDR1 is LGHDT and CDR2 is YNNKEL (reference sequence). CDR3 length: 14 residues. The CDR3 region is CASSPRTTDNEQFF. The CDR3 coding sequence is TGTGCCAGCAGCCCAAGGACTACGGACAATGAGCAGTTCTTC.

At least ten counts were recorded for this clonotype. V gene TRBV5-1 combines with J gene TRBJ2-5; no firm D call. The CDR3 totals 16 residues. Germline assignment: CDR1 SGHRS and CDR2 YFSETQ. Trimming left V 4 bases short and J 0 bases short, with 16 bases between. The CDR3, as DNA: TGCGCCAGCAGCACCGGAAAGGCACGCGACCAAGAGACCCAGTACTTC. This codes for CASSTGKARDQETQYF.

In its sample, this clonotype was seen many times. The chain has TRBV7-9 and TRBJ2-5, with TRBD1 as a possible D gene (6 bases). V was clipped by 5 bases and J by 10 bases, with 20 bases between them. Looked up from germline, CDR1 is SEHNR and CDR2 is FQNEAQ (reference sequence). The CDR3 loop spans 14 amino acids. As DNA, the CDR3 is TGTGCCAGCAGCCCTAAGGGGGTCATCCCAAGCCAGTACTTC. Translating it yields CASSPKGVIPSQYF.

Many counts were recorded for this clonotype. The CDR3 DNA follows: TGTGCCAGCAGTAGAATGGGACTAGCGGGAGGGCCATACAATGAGCAGTTCTTC. Its protein is CASSRMGLAGGPYNEQFF. This rearrangement joins TRBV12-3 or TRBV12-4 to TRBJ2-1; 16 bases align to TRBD2. CDR3 length equals 18 residues. The ends lost 5 bases at V and 4 bases at J; junction bases unmatched: 8.

At least ten counts were recorded for this clonotype. The CDR3 loop is CSAQQGSNQPQHF. CDR3 nucleotides: TGCAGCGCTCAACAGGGTTCCAATCAGCCCCAGCATTTT. V gene TRBV29-1 combines with J gene TRBJ1-5; tentatively, D is TRBD1 (6 bases). The CDR3 length is 13 residues. V gave up 7 bases and J gave up 3 bases, with 13 bases separating them. Germline values: CDR1 SQVTM, CDR2 ANQGSEA.

There are many counts of this clonotype. The genes are TRBV7-2 and TRBJ2-7; TRBD2 agrees at 9 bases. J lost 4 bases, V lost 2 bases, and 3 bases had no gene match. This CDR3 spans 14 amino acids. CDR1 SGHTA and CDR2 FQGNSA come from the germline V gene. The CDR3 DNA reads TGTGCCAGCAGCTTATCTGCGGGAGGGTACGAGCAGTACTTC. Protein: CASSLSAGGYEQYF.

On this clonotype itself: A much larger clonotype is one base distant, so this may be a read error. No conserved phenylalanine or tryptophan ends this CDR3, so it is likely a read error. The V and J genes are TRBV4-3 and TRBJ2-7; 9 positions match TRBD2. CDR1 is LGHNA, CDR2 YSLEER, per germline. CDR3 size: 16 residues. Trimming took 0 bases from V and 4 from J; bases not matched to a gene: 7. As DNA, the CDR3 is TGCGCCAGCAGCCAAGAGTGGCTAGCGGGGAGATACGAGCAGTACTCC. This gives the protein CASSQEWLAGRYEQYS.

This clonotype came up many times. The chain recombines TRBV24-1 with TRBJ2-1; a possible D gene is TRBD1 (5 bases). Per the germline V gene, CDR1 is KGHDR and CDR2 is SFDVKD. Between the trimmed V and J ends, which lost 5 bases and 0 bases, there was a span of 13 bases. The CDR3 sequence is 16 residues long. Here the CDR3 DNA reads TGTGCCACCAGTGGCCAGGGCCCCAGCTCCTACAATGAGCAGTTCTTC. Translated, it gives CATSGQGPSSYNEQFF.

This clonotype has at least ten counts. V usage is TRBV5-5 and J usage is TRBJ1-2; D possibly corresponds to TRBD1 (5 bases). V was shortened by 2 bases and J by 2 bases, with 10 bases between the two germline ends. Germline V gene lookup returns CDR1 SGHKS and CDR2 YYEKEE (reference sequence). The CDR3 has 14 residues. The CDR3 sequence is CASSLGVGNYGYTF. The CDR3 coding sequence is TGTGCCAGCAGCTTAGGGGTGGGGAACTATGGCTACACCTTC.

This clonotype was seen many times. The V and J genes are TRBV25-1 and TRBJ1-2, with D possibly matching TRBD1 (5 bases). This CDR3 has 13 residues. The germline V gene has CDR1 MGHDK and CDR2 SYGVNS. With 2 bases removed from V and 8 bases from J, the gap between germline ends came to 12 bases. The CDR3 is CASSEVGALGYTF. CDR3 in DNA: TGTGCCAGCAGTGAAGTCGGGGCGCTGGGCTACACCTTC.

This clonotype was seen repeatedly, ten times or more. The CDR3 reads CASSLGVGSYEQYF. DNA for the CDR3: TGCGCCAGCAGCTTGGGCGTGGGCTCCTACGAGCAGTACTTC. V is TRBV5-1 and J is TRBJ2-7, with unresolved D. This CDR3 spans 14 amino acids. CDR1 and CDR2 from the germline V gene are SGHRS and YFSETQ. V was pared by 0 bases and J by 0 bases, with 7 bases between.

This clonotype came up many times. The rearrangement uses TRBV20-1 and TRBJ2-1; 10 bases match TRBD2. V lost 2 bases, J lost 7 bases, and 8 bases stayed unmatched. Per germline, CDR1 DFQATT and CDR2 SNEGSKA (reference sequence). The CDR3 totals 15 residues. The CDR3 region has the DNA TGCAGTGCTAGACCCCCCGGAGCGGGAGGGAATGAGCAGTTCTTC. This codes for CSARPPGAGGNEQFF.

With respect to this clonotype: A read error may be the cause here, since a much bigger clone is one base away. The missing conserved phenylalanine or tryptophan at the end of this CDR3 makes a read error likely. The V and J genes are TRBV12-3 or TRBV12-4 and TRBJ2-7; maybe TRBD1 (5 bases). Trimming left V 5 bases short and J 0 bases short, with 11 bases between. The CDR3 consists of 14 residues. Here the CDR3 DNA reads TGTGCCAGCAGTCCCAAGGGGTTCTCCTACGAGCAGTACTCC. This sequence encodes CASSPKGFSYEQYS.

This clonotype was recorded at least ten times. The V gene is TRBV12-3 or TRBV12-4, the J gene TRBJ2-7; perhaps TRBD2 as D (6 bases). Deletions cut 5 bases from V and 5 bases from J, with 10 bases between. CDR3 size: 12 residues. Here the CDR3 reads CASSQDYHEQYF. The CDR3 DNA reads TGTGCCAGCAGTCAGGACTACCACGAGCAGTACTTC.

This clonotype was seen repeatedly, ten times or more. V is TRBV12-3 or TRBV12-4 and J is TRBJ2-7; D remains ambiguous. Trimming took off 3 bases at V and 4 bases at J, with 7 bases between the two ends. The CDR3 runs 12 residues. CDR3 nucleotides: TGTGCCAGCAGTTTTACGGTATACGAGCAGTACTTC. It encodes CASSFTVYEQYF.

This clonotype was picked up many times. This sequence joins TRBV7-6 and TRBJ2-2; D is ambiguous. Germline lookup yields CDR1 SGHVS and CDR2 FNYEAQ. This CDR3 comprises 15 residues. V was trimmed by 0 bases and J by 5 bases, leaving 10 bases between them. The CDR3 is CASSLAWEITGELFF. The CDR3 nucleotides are TGTGCCAGCAGCTTAGCTTGGGAAATTACCGGGGAGCTGTTTTTT.

This chain links TRBV7-2 with TRBJ2-1; 12 bases match TRBD1. The CDR3 length is 17 residues. Germline V gene data show CDR1 as SGHTA and CDR2 as FQGNSA. Unmatched junction bases numbered 9, after V lost 5 bases and J lost 4 bases. The chain's CDR3 is CASSPGTGGFLYNEQFF. The DNA of the CDR3 is TGTGCCAGCAGCCCCGGGACAGGGGGCTTCCTATACAATGAGCAGTTCTTC.

This clonotype was seen at least ten times. This chain connects TRBV29-1 to TRBJ2-2, with D unresolved. The CDR3 spans 15 residues. The V gene lost 6 bases and the J gene lost 3 bases, with 17 bases spanning the gap. Looked up from germline, CDR1 is SQVTM and CDR2 is ANQGSEA. CDR3 sequence: CSVLTPESYTGELFF. The DNA of the CDR3 is TGCAGCGTCCTAACACCCGAGTCGTACACCGGGGAGCTGTTTTTT.

This clonotype was seen a handful of times. This sequence joins TRBV27 and TRBJ2-7, with TRBD2 identical over 10 bases. V lost 2 bases, J lost 3 bases, and 4 bases stayed unmatched. CDR3 length: 15 amino acids. CDR1 is MNHEY and CDR2 is SMNVEV in the germline V gene (reference sequence). The CDR3 nucleotides read TGTGCCAGCAGTTTAGTAGCGGGAGGAGGCTACGAGCAGTACTTC. Translation gives CASSLVAGGGYEQYF.